A single sample is the source of the 27 T cell receptor beta chains below, sequenced in a study of early T cells in non-severe SARS-CoV-2 infection. TCRdb redid the calling of the 5' RACE reads with MiXCR, one entry per CDR3 protein. The sample includes over 55,000 distinct CDR3 sequences, approximately 12% seen only once; the top ten take 2.9%. The sequencing sample was made of whole blood. The source is an adult who was a healthcare worker with PCR-confirmed SARS-CoV-2 infection or an uninfected control (not recorded which).

In its sample, this clonotype was seen many times. CDR3 residues: CAISELDDSNQPQHF. CDR3 sequence (DNA): TGTGCCATCAGTGAGTTGGACGACAGCAATCAGCCCCAGCATTTT. The chain has TRBV10-3 and TRBJ1-5; D not certain. Germline-derived CDR1 and CDR2 are ENHRY and SYGVKD. The length of the CDR3 is 15 residues. V lost 1 base, J lost 1 base, and 8 bases lay in between.

This clonotype was seen a handful of times. The J gene is TRBJ1-2, the V gene TRBV6-6; a weak D match, TRBD1 (6 bases). Per germline, CDR1 MNHNY and CDR2 SVGAGI (reference sequence). V gave up 0 bases and J gave up 8 bases, with 19 bases separating them. The CDR3 is 16 amino acids. CDR3 nucleotide sequence: TGTGCCAGCAGTTACTCGATCCCCCAGGGGAAAGAAGGCTACACCTTC. This translates into CASSYSIPQGKEGYTF.

V and J are TRBV11-2 and TRBJ2-3; 10 positions match TRBD2. CDR3 size: 18 residues. Unmatched junction bases numbered 12, after V lost 4 bases and J lost 2 bases. From germline, CDR1 is SGHAT and CDR2 FQNNGV. CDR3: CASSSRFRTSGITDTQYF. As DNA, the CDR3 is TGTGCCAGCAGCTCACGATTTAGGACTAGCGGAATCACAGATACGCAGTATTTT.

This clonotype was counted many times. This CDR3 is CASSPPSVNTEAFF. Here the CDR3 DNA reads TGTGCCAGCAGTCCTCCGAGCGTGAACACTGAAGCTTTCTTT. The chain recombines TRBV3-1 with TRBJ1-1; D is unresolved. V was pared by 6 bases and J by 0 bases, with 11 bases between. In germline, CDR1 is LGHDT, CDR2 YNNKEL (reference sequence). The CDR3 is 14 residues long.

This clonotype was seen many times. V and J are TRBV18 and TRBJ2-5; D gene ambiguous. The length of the CDR3 is 11 residues. V shed 8 bases and J shed 5 bases, with 9 bases lying between them. Germline assignment: CDR1 KGHSH and CDR2 LQKENI. CDR3 residues: CASEERETQYF. Written as DNA, the CDR3 is TGTGCCAGCGAAGAGAGGGAGACCCAGTACTTC.

This clonotype showed up many times. CDR3 in amino acids: CASSFEGGPYNEQFF. CDR3 nucleotides: TGTGCCAGCAGCTTTGAAGGGGGGCCCTACAATGAGCAGTTCTTC. The chain has TRBV11-2 and TRBJ2-1, with D perhaps matching TRBD1 or TRBD2 (6 bases each). CDR3 size: 15 residues. Germline assignment: CDR1 SGHAT and CDR2 FQNNGV. V was clipped by 3 bases and J by 2 bases, with 11 bases between them.

V and J are TRBV28 and TRBJ2-7; D is uncertain. The CDR3 length is 14 residues. Between the trimmed V and J ends, which lost 7 bases and 3 bases, there was a span of 16 bases. Germline V gene data show CDR1 as MDHEN and CDR2 as SYDVKM. The CDR3 DNA follows: TGTGCCAGCATCAAACAGAAATCTCTCTACGAGCAGTACTTC. This translates into CASIKQKSLYEQYF.

The chain joins TRBV11-2 to TRBJ1-4, with TRBD1 matching over 9 bases. This CDR3 comprises 14 residues. Losses at the gene ends were 4 bases for V and 8 bases for J; bases not matched to a gene: 5. Germline CDR1 SGHAT, CDR2 FQNNGV. DNA of the CDR3: TGTGCCAGCAGCTCGACAGGGGGATGGGAAAAACTGTTTTTT. Amino acids: CASSSTGGWEKLFF.

A few counts support this clonotype. The chain recombines TRBV24-1 with TRBJ2-2, with 7 bases identical to TRBD1. Per germline, CDR1 KGHDR and CDR2 SFDVKD. J gave up 0 bases and V 6 bases, and 3 bases lay outside the gene matches. There are 15 residues in the CDR3. DNA of the CDR3: TGTGCCACCAGTTTGACAGGGTCGAACACCGGGGAGCTGTTTTTT. Translation: CATSLTGSNTGELFF.

Ten or more counts support this clonotype. Here the CDR3 DNA reads TGTGCCAGCAGTTTTTTAGCGGGGGGGTCGGATACGCAGTATTTT. Its translation: CASSFLAGGSDTQYF. V gene TRBV28 combines with J gene TRBJ2-3, with 11 bases that match TRBD2. Germline trimming cut 3 bases from V and 6 bases from J; bases unmatched to any gene: 5. The CDR3 has 15 amino acids. Looked up from germline, CDR1 is MDHEN and CDR2 is SYDVKM.

This clonotype was counted ten times or more. The gene calls are TRBV9 and TRBJ2-1; no firm D call. Germline CDR1 and CDR2: SGDLS and YYNGEE. V was pared by 0 bases and J by 2 bases, with 12 bases between. The CDR3 totals 16 residues. This CDR3 reads CASSVGVDITYNEQFF. The CDR3 DNA follows: TGTGCCAGCAGCGTAGGGGTTGACATAACCTACAATGAGCAGTTCTTC.

This clonotype was observed at least ten times. The V gene is TRBV5-1, the J gene TRBJ1-6, with D unclear. The V and J ends lost 3 bases and 7 bases respectively, with 11 bases between them. The length of the CDR3 is 14 residues. The V gene's germline CDR1 is SGHRS and CDR2 YFSETQ. The CDR3 nucleotides read TGCGCCAGCAGCTCGGGAATCCTGAATTCACCCCTCCACTTT. As protein: CASSSGILNSPLHF.

This clonotype was detected many times. The chain couples TRBV10-3 to TRBJ2-7; D not certain. The CDR3 consists of 11 residues. V gave up 3 bases and J gave up 4 bases, with 4 bases separating them. Germline-derived CDR1 and CDR2 are ENHRY and SYGVKD. In DNA form, the CDR3 reads TGTGCCATCAGTGACCAATACGAGCAGTACTTC. Its translation: CAISDQYEQYF.

There are many counts of this clonotype. The rearrangement uses TRBV28 and TRBJ2-7; maybe TRBD1 (5 bases). V shed 4 bases and J shed 2 bases, with 18 bases lying between them. This CDR3 comprises 16 residues. Germline loops: CDR1 MDHEN, CDR2 SYDVKM. CDR3 sequence: CASSSARALRAYEQYF. The CDR3 nucleotides read TGTGCCAGCAGTTCGGCTCGCGCGCTCAGGGCCTACGAGCAGTACTTC.

This clonotype was counted only a few times. This CDR3 reads CASSFIGFQASGERETQYF. CDR3 DNA sequence: TGTGCCAGCAGCTTTATCGGATTTCAGGCTAGCGGGGAGAGAGAGACCCAGTACTTC. The chain employs TRBV27 and TRBJ2-5; TRBD2 matches 9 bases. Germline CDR1 MNHEY, CDR2 SMNVEV (reference sequence). V gave up 6 bases and J gave up 4 bases; unmatched junction bases: 21. The CDR3 extends over 19 amino acids.

This clonotype was seen a few times. The J gene is TRBJ2-3, the V gene TRBV10-2; 11 nucleotides align to TRBD2. The V gene's germline CDR1 is WSHSY and CDR2 SAAADI. The CDR3 is made up of 14 amino acids. V gave up 5 bases and J gave up 4 bases; unmatched junction bases: 2. The CDR3 DNA sequence: TGCGCCAGCAGTCCGGGACTAGCGGCAGATACGCAGTATTTT. It codes for CASSPGLAADTQYF.

V usage is TRBV12-3 or TRBV12-4 and J usage is TRBJ2-3, with D tentatively TRBD1 (6 bases). CDR3 length: 15 amino acids. Trimming cost V 2 bases and J 0 bases, with 9 bases left between them. The CDR3 loop is CASSLTGLSTDTQYF. The CDR3 coding sequence is TGTGCCAGCAGTTTAACAGGGCTTAGCACAGATACGCAGTATTTT.

This clonotype was counted ten times or more. The chain is built from TRBV12-3 or TRBV12-4 and TRBJ1-3; D possibly corresponds to TRBD1 (6 bases). This CDR3 is built from 14 residues. V was trimmed by 5 bases and J by 1 base, leaving 9 bases between them. CDR3 sequence: CASSLDRSGNTIYF. The CDR3, as DNA: TGTGCCAGCAGTCTCGACAGGTCTGGAAACACCATATATTTT.

The chain carries TRBV6-6 and TRBJ2-7; 7 nucleotides agree with TRBD1. V lost 7 bases to trimming and J lost 1 base; unmatched junction nucleotides: 10. CDR3 length: 15 residues. The germline gives CDR1 MNHNY, CDR2 SVGAGI (reference sequence). CDR3 protein: CASTNLGQKSYEQYF. CDR3 nucleotide sequence: TGTGCCAGCACCAACCTGGGACAGAAATCCTACGAGCAGTACTTC.

There are many counts of this clonotype. The chain uses TRBV19 and TRBJ1-6, with 9 bases lining up with TRBD1. Germline V gives CDR1 LNHDA, CDR2 SQIVND (reference sequence). The CDR3 contains 14 residues. J gave up 10 bases and V 6 bases, and 7 bases lay outside the gene matches. CDR3 sequence (DNA): TGTGCCAGTAGCTACAGGGGGCAAGGGTCACCCCTCCACTTT. Its translation: CASSYRGQGSPLHF.

This clonotype was picked up many times. This chain connects TRBV30 to TRBJ2-3, with unresolved D. CDR1 is GTSNPN, CDR2 SVGIG, per germline (reference sequence). Trimming left V 1 base short and J 1 base short, with 3 bases between. This CDR3 has 12 amino acids. CDR3 bases: TGTGCCTGGAGTGAACGCACAGATACGCAGTATTTT. Translated, it gives CAWSERTDTQYF.

This clonotype was seen more than once but under ten times. The J gene is TRBJ2-2, the V gene TRBV5-5; TRBD1 matches 8 bases. Germline CDR1 reads SGHKS; CDR2 reads YYEKEE (reference sequence). Germline trimming cut 0 bases from V and 4 bases from J; bases unmatched to any gene: 2. This CDR3 spans 15 amino acids. CDR3 region: CASSLARGPTGELFF. The DNA of the CDR3 is TGTGCCAGCAGCTTGGCCAGGGGGCCCACCGGGGAGCTGTTTTTT.

This clonotype was observed many times. The chain recombines TRBV29-1 with TRBJ2-1, with a possible D match to TRBD2 (5 bases). This CDR3 contains 14 residues. V was cut by 7 bases and J by 2 bases, with 15 bases left in between. Germline V gene data show CDR1 as SQVTM and CDR2 as ANQGSEA. The CDR3 is CSALDSRAYNEQFF. The CDR3 nucleotides read TGCAGCGCTTTGGACTCCCGGGCCTACAATGAGCAGTTCTTC.

The chain is built from TRBV27 and TRBJ2-3, with 9 bases identical to TRBD2. The CDR3 has 15 amino acids. Trimming cost V 3 bases and J 1 base; bases outside gene matches: 2. Germline-derived CDR1 and CDR2 are MNHEY and SMNVEV (reference sequence). CDR3 bases: TGTGCCAGCAGTTTCTTAGCGGGGGGCACAGATACGCAGTATTTT. It is translated as CASSFLAGGTDTQYF.

This clonotype was recorded many times. The V call is TRBV27, the J call TRBJ2-7, with D perhaps matching TRBD2 (7 bases). CDR1 MNHEY and CDR2 SMNVEV come from the germline V gene (reference sequence). Trimming shortened V by 2 bases and J by 4 bases, and 9 bases separated the two germline ends. This CDR3 has 13 residues. The CDR3 coding sequence is TGTGCCAGCAGTTTAAGGGGGGGGTACGAGCAGTACTTC. It is translated as CASSLRGGYEQYF.

This clonotype was observed many times. The chain couples TRBV7-6 to TRBJ1-2; 7 nucleotides line up with TRBD1. From germline, CDR1 is SGHVS and CDR2 FNYEAQ. V gave up 6 bases and J gave up 2 bases; unmatched junction bases: 9. CDR3 length: 15 residues. The CDR3 DNA reads TGTGCCAGCAGGGAACGGGCAGGGGGAAACTATGGCTACACCTTC. Protein product: CASRERAGGNYGYTF.

Many counts were recorded for this clonotype. This rearrangement joins TRBV7-9 to TRBJ2-3; 9 bases map to TRBD1. Per the germline V gene, CDR1 is SEHNR and CDR2 is FQNEAQ (reference sequence). The CDR3 length is 22 residues. With V trimmed by 3 bases and J by 1 base, 23 bases remained unmatched. CDR3 amino acids: CASSFTPVVRTGVVGGTDTQYF. The CDR3 DNA reads TGTGCCAGCAGCTTTACCCCGGTTGTACGGACAGGGGTTGTCGGGGGCACAGATACGCAGTATTTT.